The 2 T cell receptor beta chains in this list originate from one sample, sequenced in a study of OX40 agonist ivuxolimab in advanced cancers. The repertoire was sequenced with immunoSEQ multiplex PCR; TCRdb's copy has only in-frame clones and lacks some. The sample includes around 44,000 clones, about nine tenths of them seen just once. The sequencing here drew on CD4+ or CD8+ T cells sorted from blood, taken in a trial of the OX40 agonist ivuxolimab. These receptors came from an adult with an advanced solid tumor such as melanoma, head and neck, liver or kidney cancer.

The table lists this clone with a count of one. Other DNA sequences in the sample encode the same CDR3. The chain is built from TRBV9 and TRBJ2-3; D might be TRBD2 (6 bases). Germline V gene data show CDR1 as SGDLS and CDR2 as YYNGEE. This CDR3 has 14 residues. Trimming removed 0 bases at V and 3 bases at J, with 8 bases between. CDR3 protein: CASSVVGGTDTQYF. In nucleotides, the CDR3 is TGTGCCAGCAGCGTAGTCGGGGGAACAGATACGCAGTATTTT. Based on the CDR3 plus reference TRBV9 and TRBJ2-3, the full variable domain is DSGVTQTPKHLITATGQRVTLRCSPRSGDLSVYWYQQSLDQGLQFLIQYYNGEERAKGNILERFSAQQFPDLHSELNLSSLELGDSALYFCASSVVGGTDTQYFGPGTRLTVL.

The chain uses TRBV10-3 and TRBJ1-2, with TRBD1 identical over 8 bases. There are 13 residues in the CDR3. V dropped 10 bases and J dropped 3; count of bases not matched to a gene: 7. Germline CDR1 is ENHRY and CDR2 is SYGVKD. This CDR3 is CATQTGDDYGYTF. For the CDR3, the DNA is TGTGCCACCCAGACAGGGGATGACTATGGCTACACCTTC.